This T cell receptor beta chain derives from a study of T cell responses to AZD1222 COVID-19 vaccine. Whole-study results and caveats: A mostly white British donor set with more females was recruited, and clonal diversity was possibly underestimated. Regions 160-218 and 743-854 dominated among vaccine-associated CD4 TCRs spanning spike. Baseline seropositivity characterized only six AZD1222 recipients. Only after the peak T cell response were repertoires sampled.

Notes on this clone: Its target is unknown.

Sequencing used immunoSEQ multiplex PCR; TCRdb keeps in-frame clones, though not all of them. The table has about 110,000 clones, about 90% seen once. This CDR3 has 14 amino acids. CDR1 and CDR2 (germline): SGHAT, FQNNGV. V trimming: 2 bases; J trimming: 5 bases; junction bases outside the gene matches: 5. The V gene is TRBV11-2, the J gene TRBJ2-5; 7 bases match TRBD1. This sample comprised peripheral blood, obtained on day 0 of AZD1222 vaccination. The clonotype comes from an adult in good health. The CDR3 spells CASSLLGGAETQYF. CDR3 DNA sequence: TGTGCCAGCAGCTTATTAGGGGGCGCGGAGACCCAGTACTTC.